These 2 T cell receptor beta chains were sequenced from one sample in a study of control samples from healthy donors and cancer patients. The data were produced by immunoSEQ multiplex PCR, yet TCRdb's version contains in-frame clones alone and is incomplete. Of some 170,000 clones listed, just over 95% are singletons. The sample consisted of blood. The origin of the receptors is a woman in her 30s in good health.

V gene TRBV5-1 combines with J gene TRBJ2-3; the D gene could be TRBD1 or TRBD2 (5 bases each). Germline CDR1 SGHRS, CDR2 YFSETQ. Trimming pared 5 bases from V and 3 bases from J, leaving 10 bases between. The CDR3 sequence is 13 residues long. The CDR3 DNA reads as TGCGCCAGCAGTGCCAGGGAGACAGATACGCAGTATTTT. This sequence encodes CASSARETDTQYF.

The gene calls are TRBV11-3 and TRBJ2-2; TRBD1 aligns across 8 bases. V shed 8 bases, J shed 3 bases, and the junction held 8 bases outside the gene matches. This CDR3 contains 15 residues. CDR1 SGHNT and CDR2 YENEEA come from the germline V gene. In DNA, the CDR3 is TGTGCCAGCTGCAAGACAGGGGTGGACACCGGGGAGCTGTTTTTT. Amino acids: CASCKTGVDTGELFF.